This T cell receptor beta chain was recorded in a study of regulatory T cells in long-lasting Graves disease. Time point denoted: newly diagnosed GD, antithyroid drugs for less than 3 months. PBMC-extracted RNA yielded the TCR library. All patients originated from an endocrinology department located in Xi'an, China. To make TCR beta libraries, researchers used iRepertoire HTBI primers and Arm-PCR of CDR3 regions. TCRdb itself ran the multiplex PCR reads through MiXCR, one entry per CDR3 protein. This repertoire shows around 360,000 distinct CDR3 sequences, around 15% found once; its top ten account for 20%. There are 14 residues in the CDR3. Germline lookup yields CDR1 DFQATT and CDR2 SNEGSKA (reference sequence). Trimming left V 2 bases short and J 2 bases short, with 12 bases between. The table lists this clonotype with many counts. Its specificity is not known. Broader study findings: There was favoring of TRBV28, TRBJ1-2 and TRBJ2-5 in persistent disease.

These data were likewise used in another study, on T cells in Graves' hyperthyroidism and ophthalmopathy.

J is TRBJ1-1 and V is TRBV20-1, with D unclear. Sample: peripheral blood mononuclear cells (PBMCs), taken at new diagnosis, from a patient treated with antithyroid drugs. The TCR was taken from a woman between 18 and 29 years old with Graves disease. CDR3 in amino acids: CSARLGSINTEAFF. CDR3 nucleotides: TGCAGTGCTAGATTGGGCTCCATCAACACTGAAGCTTTCTTT.